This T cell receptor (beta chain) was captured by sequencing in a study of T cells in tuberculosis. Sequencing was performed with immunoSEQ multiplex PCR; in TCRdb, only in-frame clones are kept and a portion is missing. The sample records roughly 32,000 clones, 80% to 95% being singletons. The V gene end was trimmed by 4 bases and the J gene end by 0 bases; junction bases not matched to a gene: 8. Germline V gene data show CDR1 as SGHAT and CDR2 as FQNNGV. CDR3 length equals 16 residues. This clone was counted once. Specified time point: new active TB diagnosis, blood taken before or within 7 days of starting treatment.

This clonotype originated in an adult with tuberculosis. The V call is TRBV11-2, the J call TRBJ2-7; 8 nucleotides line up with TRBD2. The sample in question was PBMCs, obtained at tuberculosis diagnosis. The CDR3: CASSSFSGASSYEQYF. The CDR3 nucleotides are TGTGCCAGCAGCTCCTTTAGCGGGGCGAGCTCCTACGAGCAGTACTTC.